Each of the 30 T cell receptor beta chains below was sequenced from the same sample in a study of response to subunit inactivated influenza vaccine. TCRdb processed the RT-PCR reads anew with MiXCR; each CDR3 protein has one entry. Of more than 200,000 distinct CDR3 sequences detected, 12% appear once; the ten largest clones hold 7.8%. Here the sequenced sample was non-naive T cells sorted from PBMCs, taken around two weeks before vaccination. The receptors come from a man aged 50-60 years who received an inactivated influenza vaccine.

This clonotype was counted at least ten times. The genes are TRBV7-2 and TRBJ1-1; 10 positions agree with TRBD1. The junction had 5 bases not matched to a gene; V was cut back by 6 bases and J by 4 bases. In germline, CDR1 is SGHTA, CDR2 FQGNSA. The CDR3 has 14 residues. CDR3 loop: CASSSDRGVTEAFF. The CDR3 DNA follows: TGTGCCAGCAGTTCGGACAGGGGGGTCACTGAAGCTTTCTTT.

This clonotype was recorded a few times. This rearrangement joins TRBV9 to TRBJ2-1; 13 positions match TRBD2. Germline CDR1 SGDLS, CDR2 YYNGEE. The CDR3 length is 17 residues. V was clipped by 0 bases and J by 1 base; unmatched bases: 1. The DNA for the CDR3 is TGTGCCAGCAGCGTAGGGACTAGCGGGAGTTCCTACAATGAGCAGTTCTTC. Residues: CASSVGTSGSSYNEQFF.

The chain uses TRBV7-9 and TRBJ2-7; D is ambiguous. In germline, CDR1 is SEHNR, CDR2 FQNEAQ (reference sequence). Trimming pared 3 bases from V and 2 bases from J, leaving 11 bases between. This CDR3 is built from 14 residues. The CDR3 reads CASSFGLPPYEQYF. CDR3 bases: TGTGCCAGCAGCTTCGGCCTCCCGCCCTACGAGCAGTACTTC. The full variable domain, completed using reference TRBV7-9 and TRBJ2-7, is DTGVSQNPRHKITKRGQNVTFRCDPISEHNRLYWYRQTLGQGPEFLTYFQNEAQLEKSRLLSDRFSAERPKGSFSTLEIQRTEQGDSAMYLCASSFGLPPYEQYFGPGTRLTVT.

In DNA form, the CDR3 reads TGCGCCAGCAGCTTACAGGGAGCTTACACTGAAGCTTTCTTT. Residues: CASSLQGAYTEAFF. The chain links TRBV5-1 to TRBJ1-1; possibly TRBD1 for D (6 bases). The length of the CDR3 is 14 residues. Trimming left V 2 bases short and J 3 bases short, with 11 bases between. Per germline, CDR1 SGHRS and CDR2 YFSETQ.

The chain links TRBV10-3 to TRBJ1-6; 7 nucleotides match TRBD1. The length of the CDR3 is 14 residues. CDR1 and CDR2 (germline): ENHRY, SYGVKD. V lost 6 bases, J lost 8 bases, and 7 bases stayed unmatched. In DNA, the CDR3 is TGTGCCATCAGCCGGGACAGAAGAGATTCACCCCTCCACTTT. The encoded protein is CAISRDRRDSPLHF.

This clonotype was counted only a few times. The chain employs TRBV6-5 and TRBJ2-3; 11 bases line up with TRBD1. Germline V gives CDR1 MNHEY, CDR2 SVGAGI. After removal of 4 bases from V and 5 bases from J, the junction contained 2 bases not matched to a gene. This CDR3 spans 14 amino acids. DNA for the CDR3: TGTGCCAGCAGTTGGGGACAGGGGGAAGATACGCAGTATTTT. This encodes CASSWGQGEDTQYF.

This rearrangement joins TRBV12-3 or TRBV12-4 to TRBJ2-4; weak D call: TRBD1 (6 bases). Trimming took off 1 base at V and 3 bases at J, with 10 bases between the two ends. The CDR3 loop spans 15 amino acids. The CDR3: CASSLVQGLKNIQYF. As DNA, the CDR3 is TGTGCCAGCAGTTTAGTGCAGGGGCTCAAAAACATTCAGTACTTC.

In its sample, this clonotype was seen many times. The chain recombines TRBV11-2 with TRBJ2-1; 8 bases fit TRBD2. Germline V CDR1 and CDR2: SGHAT, FQNNGV. CDR3 length: 15 residues. With V trimmed by 7 bases and J by 9 bases, 14 bases remained unmatched. CDR3 region: CASTRASGGAGEQFF. The CDR3 bases are TGTGCCAGCACCCGTGCGTCGGGGGGGGCCGGTGAGCAGTTCTTC.

This clonotype was detected ten times or more. V gene TRBV4-1 combines with J gene TRBJ2-5; D not certain. The CDR3 runs 15 residues. The germline V gene has CDR1 MGHRA and CDR2 YSYEKL. V was cut by 2 bases and J by 2 bases, with 12 bases left in between. In nucleotides, the CDR3 is TGCGCCAGCAGCCAATACTTCGTGGGGCAAGAGACCCAGTACTTC. Translated, it gives CASSQYFVGQETQYF.

This clonotype was found many times. J is TRBJ2-7 and V is TRBV7-9; possible D gene TRBD2, 5 bases. This CDR3 has 13 amino acids. Germline-derived CDR1 and CDR2 are SEHNR and FQNEAQ (reference sequence). V shed 1 base and J shed 4 bases, with 8 bases lying between them. The CDR3: CASSLVGDYEQYF. The CDR3 DNA sequence: TGTGCCAGCAGCTTAGTCGGGGATTACGAGCAGTACTTC. The whole variable domain, remainder taken from reference TRBV7-9 and TRBJ2-7, is DTGVSQNPRHKITKRGQNVTFRCDPISEHNRLYWYRQTLGQGPEFLTYFQNEAQLEKSRLLSDRFSAERPKGSFSTLEIQRTEQGDSAMYLCASSLVGDYEQYFGPGTRLTVT.

This clonotype was seen just once. The gene calls are TRBV7-9 and TRBJ1-4; D is unresolved. The CDR3 length is 15 residues. The V gene lost 1 base and the J gene lost 0 bases, with 6 bases spanning the gap. Germline-derived CDR1 and CDR2 are SEHNR and FQNEAQ (reference sequence). The CDR3 here is CASSLGFATNEKLFF. The CDR3 DNA is TGTGCCAGCAGCTTAGGGTTTGCAACTAATGAAAAACTGTTTTTT.

The V and J genes are TRBV6-2 or TRBV6-3 and TRBJ1-1; D not resolved. There are 12 residues in the CDR3. V dropped 6 bases and J dropped 8 bases, with 13 bases sitting between them. Germline lookup yields CDR1 MNHEY and CDR2 SVGEGT. In DNA, the CDR3 is TGTGCCAGCAGGTCAGCTACCGGGGAAGCTTTCTTT. Translating it yields CASRSATGEAFF.

This chain joins TRBV28 and TRBJ1-1; D is perhaps TRBD1 (6 bases). This CDR3 contains 19 residues. The germline CDR1 and CDR2 sequences are MDHEN and SYDVKM. The ends were cut back, 3 bases at V and 7 bases at J, with 30 bases in the middle. This CDR3 is CASSFYPSTKSTGRSEAFF. The CDR3 DNA follows: TGTGCCAGCAGTTTTTATCCCTCTACAAAATCTACAGGGAGAAGTGAAGCTTTCTTT.

This clonotype was detected only a few times. The chain employs TRBV18 and TRBJ2-7; 9 nucleotides match TRBD1. Germline V CDR1 and CDR2: KGHSH, LQKENI. Trimming at V came to 3 bases and at J to 3 bases, leaving 6 bases not matched to a gene. The CDR3 runs to 15 residues. The CDR3 DNA reads TGTGCCAGCTCACCTCGAGGACAGGGGAGCTACGAGCAGTACTTC. The encoded protein is CASSPRGQGSYEQYF.

The chain links TRBV3-1 to TRBJ1-2, with D tentatively TRBD1 (6 bases). The CDR3 spans 15 residues. CDR1 and CDR2 (germline): LGHDT, YNNKEL (reference sequence). V lost 0 bases, J lost 7 bases, and 15 bases lay in between. CDR3 bases: TGTGCCAGCAGCCAAGACCCCCAGGGGTTCGGTGGCTACACCTTC. Protein sequence: CASSQDPQGFGGYTF. The variable domain in full, completed from reference TRBV3-1 and TRBJ1-2, reads DTAVSQTPKYLVTQMGNDKSIKCEQNLGHDTMYWYKQDSKKFLKIMFSYNNKELIINETVPNRFSPKSPDKAHLNLHINSLELGDSAVYFCASSQDPQGFGGYTFGSGTRLTVV.

The chain is built from TRBV7-2 and TRBJ1-2, with 7 bases that match TRBD1. The CDR3 extends over 13 amino acids. From germline, CDR1 is SGHTA and CDR2 FQGNSA. After removal of 1 base from V and 5 bases from J, the junction contained 1 base not matched to a gene. CDR3: CASSLGGQYGYTF. The CDR3 bases are TGTGCCAGCAGCTTAGGGGGACAGTATGGCTACACCTTC.

This clonotype was found a few times. The DNA is omitted, as the CDR3 cannot be located on it reliably, and the CDR3 follows TCRdb's listing. The chain has TRBV6-1 and TRBJ1-1. Both ends counted, the CDR3 spans 13 residues. Per germline, CDR1 MNHNS and CDR2 SASEGT. The CDR3 loop reads CASSTVFGSEAFF.

The rearrangement joins TRBV5-1 to TRBJ2-1, with 7 bases fitting TRBD1. After removal of 0 bases from V and 6 bases from J, the junction contained 6 bases not matched to a gene. The CDR3 spans 15 residues. In germline, CDR1 is SGHRS, CDR2 YFSETQ. Here the CDR3 reads CASSLGVAGGNEQFF. The CDR3 nucleotides read TGCGCCAGCAGCTTGGGAGTCGCAGGGGGCAATGAGCAGTTCTTC.

This clonotype was counted between two and nine times. This rearrangement joins TRBV7-2 to TRBJ2-3; 9 bases match TRBD2. Germline loops: CDR1 SGHTA, CDR2 FQGNSA. V gave up 5 bases and J gave up 6 bases; unmatched junction bases: 12. This CDR3 is 16 amino acids long. The CDR3: CASSPLAGRHFDTQYF. The CDR3 bases are TGTGCCAGCAGCCCTCTAGCGGGACGACACTTCGATACGCAGTATTTT.

Worth noting for this clonotype: The junction does not match germline at one end; this may be a read error. V and J are TRBV15 and TRBJ2-1, with D perhaps matching TRBD1 or TRBD2 (5 bases each). The CDR3 spans 16 residues. Germline CDR1 LNHNV, CDR2 YYDKDF (reference sequence). For the CDR3, the DNA is TGTGCCACCAGCAGAGATCCGGGACCTCTGTGGAATGAGCAGCTCTTC. Encoded protein: CATSRDPGPLWNEQLF.

The V gene is TRBV29-1, the J gene TRBJ1-1; TRBD1 might be the D (6 bases). In germline, CDR1 is SQVTM, CDR2 ANQGSEA. The CDR3 contains 14 residues. V lost 1 base to trimming and J lost 1 base, with 10 bases between them. The CDR3 reads CSVEVRGGNTEAFF. In DNA, the CDR3 is TGCAGCGTTGAAGTACGAGGGGGGAACACTGAAGCTTTCTTT.

The genes are TRBV2 and TRBJ2-5, with D tentatively TRBD1 or TRBD2 (5 bases each). V was trimmed by 6 bases and J by 1 base, leaving 12 bases between them. The CDR3 is 14 amino acids. Per germline, CDR1 SNHLY and CDR2 FYNNEI. The CDR3 DNA sequence: TGTGCCAGCAGCCTCGGGGCGGGCCAAGAGACCCAGTACTTC. Translating gives CASSLGAGQETQYF.

This rearrangement joins TRBV15 to TRBJ2-7; D is perhaps TRBD1 (6 bases). Trimming took off 3 bases at V and 2 bases at J, with 14 bases between the two ends. The germline CDR1 and CDR2 sequences are LNHNV and YYDKDF (reference sequence). The CDR3 covers 15 residues. In nucleotides, the CDR3 is TGTGCCACCAGCAGCGCCCGCGGACAGCCCTACGAGCAGTACTTC. This translates into CATSSARGQPYEQYF.

This clonotype was seen ten or more times. J is TRBJ2-3 and V is TRBV20-1; TRBD2 agrees at 9 bases. The J segment lost 2 bases and the V segment lost 5 bases, leaving 11 bases of the junction unmatched. In germline, CDR1 is DFQATT, CDR2 SNEGSKA (reference sequence). CDR3 size: 16 residues. The CDR3 region has the DNA TGCAGTGCTGGACCTTCTAGCGGGGTTATCACAGATACGCAGTATTTT. Translating it yields CSAGPSSGVITDTQYF.

This clonotype was seen a handful of times. The chain employs TRBV23-1 and TRBJ1-5; TRBD1 matches at 12 bases. TRBV23-1 is assigned to the ORF class and has an uncertain function. The CDR3 length is 20 residues. The V segment lost 0 bases and the J segment 3 bases; nucleotides outside the gene matches: 12. CDR3 in amino acids: CASSQSDRDRGLMPNQPQHF. The CDR3 nucleotides are TGCGCCAGCAGTCAATCAGACCGGGACAGGGGGCTGATGCCCAATCAGCCCCAGCATTTT.

This clonotype was counted a few times. The V call is TRBV6-2 or TRBV6-3, the J call TRBJ1-4; D not resolved. CDR1 is MNHEY and CDR2 is SVGEGT in the germline V gene. V lost 6 bases and J lost 3, with 14 bases in between. This CDR3 is 15 amino acids long. The CDR3 sequence is CASSRRPGANEKLFF. CDR3 sequence (DNA): TGTGCCAGCAGCCGCCGACCGGGAGCTAATGAAAAACTGTTTTTT.

This clonotype has more than one count but fewer than ten. The V gene is TRBV3-1, the J gene TRBJ2-3, with a weak D call TRBD2 (6 bases). Germline V gene lookup returns CDR1 LGHDT and CDR2 YNNKEL (reference sequence). This CDR3 has 16 residues. V lost 0 bases, J lost 2 bases, and 12 bases lay in between. The CDR3 here is CASSQEGLLYTDTQYF. CDR3 DNA sequence: TGTGCCAGCAGCCAAGAAGGACTACTATACACAGATACGCAGTATTTT.

The chain employs TRBV12-3 or TRBV12-4 and TRBJ2-2, with TRBD2 matching 8 bases. CDR3 size: 15 residues. V shed 3 bases, J shed 5 bases, and the junction held 5 bases outside the gene matches. The CDR3, as DNA: TGTGCCAGCAGTTTGGGTCAGCGGGGGACCGGGGAGCTGTTTTTT. Its translation: CASSLGQRGTGELFF.

This clonotype was counted only a few times. This chain links TRBV18 with TRBJ2-5; a weak D match, TRBD1 (6 bases). Germline CDR1 is KGHSH and CDR2 is LQKENI. The CDR3 contains 18 residues. The V end was cut by 1 base, the J end by 0 bases, with 18 bases between. The CDR3 reads CASSPRAQGRLYQETQYF. The CDR3 coding sequence is TGTGCCAGCTCACCACGAGCACAGGGCCGCTTGTACCAAGAGACCCAGTACTTC.

This clonotype showed up many times. This sequence joins TRBV20-1 and TRBJ2-7; TRBD1 aligns across 12 bases. Germline V gives CDR1 DFQATT, CDR2 SNEGSKA (reference sequence). V shed 6 bases, J shed 5 bases, and the junction held 5 bases outside the gene matches. This CDR3 region has 13 residues. In nucleotides, the CDR3 is TGCAGTGCCGCGGGACAGGGGGCCCACGAGCAGTACTTC. As protein: CSAAGQGAHEQYF.